The 23 T cell receptor beta chains reported below all come from one sample, sequenced in a study of T cells expressing NK-cell markers. No DNA is given; TCRdb re-called the 5' RACE reads and lists each CDR3 protein once. The sample table sets out under 600,000 distinct CDR3 sequences. Source material: blood T cells: a sorted CD56 or NKG2C T cell subset, CD4+ or CD8+ T cells, or bulk PBMC T cells (not recorded which). All receptors come from a woman aged 50 to 60 in good health.

The chain uses TRBV11-3 and TRBJ2-1. The germline V gene encodes CDR1 SGHNT and CDR2 YENEEA. The CDR3 consists of 16 residues. The CDR3 spells CASSLKTRTYYNEQFF. The complete variable domain, with remaining parts taken from reference TRBV11-3 and TRBJ2-1, reads EAGVVQSPRYKIIEKKQPVAFWCNPISGHNTLYWYLQNLGQGPELLIRYENEEAVDDSQLPKDRFSAERLKGVDSTLKIQPAELGDSAVYLCASSLKTRTYYNEQFFGPGTRLTVL.

The chain recombines TRBV20-1 with TRBJ1-2. The CDR3 loop spans 11 amino acids. The germline CDR1 and CDR2 sequences are DFQATT and SNEGSKA (reference sequence). CDR3 amino acids: CSVESYYGYTF.

The chain carries TRBV5-5 and TRBJ1-2; the TCRdb call, TRBD1, lacks DNA for checking. The CDR3 consists of 15 residues. Germline V CDR1 and CDR2: SGHKS, YYEKEE (reference sequence). The CDR3 protein is CASSSPLVDRYGYTF.

The CDR3 region is CAITPGQGGQETQYF. J is TRBJ2-5 and V is TRBV10-3; TCRdb names TRBD1, which stays unverified in the absence of DNA. CDR1 and CDR2 from the germline V gene are ENHRY and SYGVKD. CDR3 length equals 15 residues.

The genes are TRBV11-3 and TRBJ2-3; the D call from TCRdb, TRBD1, cannot be confirmed without DNA. The CDR3 extends over 17 amino acids. The germline CDR1 and CDR2 sequences are SGHNT and YENEEA. Here the CDR3 reads CASSLDRAPWGTDTQYF.

The chain couples TRBV24-1 to TRBJ2-2; TCRdb selects TRBD1, and the lack of DNA leaves this call unchecked. Germline V gives CDR1 KGHDR, CDR2 SFDVKD. The CDR3 extends over 15 amino acids. The CDR3 reads CATLRQGHPTGELFF.

This CDR3 is CASSQGHVNTDTQYF. This chain connects TRBV12-3 or TRBV12-4 to TRBJ2-3; TCRdb's D gene call, TRBD1, goes unchecked for lack of DNA. CDR3 length: 15 amino acids.

The chain links TRBV6-6 to TRBJ2-1; the TRBD2 assignment by TCRdb is unverifiable without DNA. This CDR3 has 15 residues. Germline V gives CDR1 MNHNY, CDR2 SVGAGI (reference sequence). CDR3: CASRPTSGSYNEQFF.

The chain is built from TRBV29-1 and TRBJ2-5; TCRdb names TRBD1, which stays unverified in the absence of DNA. In germline, CDR1 is SQVTM, CDR2 ANQGSEA. CDR3 length: 14 amino acids. CDR3 region: CSVDGGAGQETQYF.

The V gene is TRBV12-3 or TRBV12-4, the J gene TRBJ1-1; TCRdb lists TRBD1, though no DNA is available to test this call. There are 16 residues in the CDR3. CDR3 protein: CASSLRTGGLGTEAFF.

V is TRBV7-2 and J is TRBJ2-2; lacking DNA, the TRBD2 call made by TCRdb goes unchecked. The CDR3 totals 17 residues. CDR1 SGHTA and CDR2 FQGNSA come from the germline V gene. The CDR3 sequence: CASRRPGLAGGTGELFF.

The chain is built from TRBV27 and TRBJ2-1; the D call from TCRdb, TRBD2, cannot be confirmed without DNA. CDR1 is MNHEY and CDR2 is SMNVEV in the germline V gene (reference sequence). CDR3 length: 14 residues. This chain's CDR3 is CASSLSLAFGEQFF.

The chain has TRBV4-1 and TRBJ2-1; TCRdb's D call, TRBD2, is unchecked because there is no DNA. CDR3 length: 16 amino acids. CDR1 is MGHRA and CDR2 is YSYEKL in the germline V gene. CDR3 sequence: CASSQEGTRSYNEQFF.

The V call is TRBV5-1, the J call TRBJ2-7; without DNA, the TCRdb call of TRBD1 cannot be checked. This CDR3 region has 14 residues. The germline V gene has CDR1 SGHRS and CDR2 YFSETQ. CDR3 loop: CASSLAGRPNEQYF. Combining the CDR3 with reference TRBV5-1 and TRBJ2-7 gives the whole variable domain KAGVTQTPRYLIKTRGQQVTLSCSPISGHRSVSWYQQTPGQGLQFLFEYFSETQRNKGNFPGRFSGRQFSNSRSEMNVSTLELGDSALYLCASSLAGRPNEQYFGPGTRLTVT.

The rearrangement links TRBV5-5 to TRBJ1-2; TCRdb's D gene call, TRBD1, goes unchecked for lack of DNA. CDR1 and CDR2 (germline): SGHKS, YYEKEE (reference sequence). The CDR3 spans 15 residues. CDR3 residues: CASSPEPGKVYGYTF.

The chain links TRBV5-1 to TRBJ1-1. The CDR3 is made up of 14 amino acids. The germline V gene has CDR1 SGHRS and CDR2 YFSETQ. CDR3 sequence reads: CASSPEWGNTEAFF.

The chain carries TRBV6-5 and TRBJ2-1; the D gene TCRdb calls, TRBD1, cannot be checked with no DNA. CDR1 MNHEY and CDR2 SVGAGI come from the germline V gene. The CDR3 length is 15 residues. The CDR3 loop reads CASSYGGGSYNEQFF.

The chain joins TRBV7-9 to TRBJ2-5; with no DNA, the TCRdb D assignment of TRBD1 cannot be verified. The CDR3 has 15 amino acids. Germline CDR1 SEHNR, CDR2 FQNEAQ (reference sequence). The chain's CDR3 is CASSPRDNFQETQYF.

The V call is TRBV7-9, the J call TRBJ2-1; TCRdb's D gene call, TRBD2, goes unchecked for lack of DNA. There are 19 residues in the CDR3. CDR1 SEHNR and CDR2 FQNEAQ come from the germline V gene (reference sequence). The CDR3 reads CASSSRKMEREGRYNEQFF.

This chain links TRBV5-1 with TRBJ1-5; with no DNA, the TCRdb D assignment of TRBD1 cannot be verified. The CDR3 extends over 16 amino acids. Per germline, CDR1 SGHRS and CDR2 YFSETQ. CDR3 sequence: CASSLGDRGVEQPQHF.

V usage is TRBV20-1 and J usage is TRBJ1-6; TCRdb calls TRBD1, which cannot be checked without DNA. The CDR3 sequence is 14 residues long. Germline assignment: CDR1 DFQATT and CDR2 SNEGSKA (reference sequence). CDR3 loop: CSARLGVPNSPLHF.

The genes are TRBV6-5 and TRBJ2-1. Germline CDR1 and CDR2: MNHEY and SVGAGI. This CDR3 is 14 amino acids long. CDR3: CANEPDSSYNEQFF.

The rearrangement joins TRBV5-5 to TRBJ2-5; TCRdb's assignment of TRBD2 cannot be checked, as there is no DNA. Germline CDR1 SGHKS, CDR2 YYEKEE (reference sequence). The CDR3 consists of 16 residues. CDR3 sequence reads: CASSSGPVVQRETQYF.